A single sample is the source of the 10 T cell receptor beta chains below, sequenced in a study of CD8 T cells in ankylosing spondylitis. TCRdb reprocessed the 5' RACE reads via MiXCR and lists one record per CDR3 protein. The sample has 200,000 to 250,000 distinct CDR3 sequences, 10% seen once. Sequenced input: blood, either unsorted or a sorted T cell fraction (not recorded which). All receptors derive from a male donor with ankylosing spondylitis or in good health (not recorded which).

This clonotype was detected ten times or more. V is TRBV11-2 and J is TRBJ2-3; 15 nucleotides agree with TRBD2. Germline lookup yields CDR1 SGHAT and CDR2 FQNNGV. J lost 3 bases, V lost 5 bases, and 9 bases had no gene match. This CDR3 is built from 18 residues. The CDR3 here is CASSPRTSGGVGTDTQYF. CDR3 nucleotide sequence: TGTGCCAGCAGCCCCCGGACTAGCGGGGGGGTTGGGACAGATACGCAGTATTTT.

V is TRBV19 and J is TRBJ2-1, with 8 bases matching TRBD2. The V segment lost 1 base and the J segment 4 bases; nucleotides outside the gene matches: 6. CDR3 length equals 16 residues. CDR1 and CDR2 (germline): LNHDA, SQIVND (reference sequence). The CDR3 spells CASSIVGGGSYNEQFF. CDR3 bases: TGTGCCAGTAGTATAGTCGGCGGGGGGTCTTACAATGAGCAGTTCTTC.

At least ten counts were recorded for this clonotype. This chain uses TRBV11-2 with TRBJ1-5; TRBD1 might be the D (6 bases). CDR1 SGHAT and CDR2 FQNNGV come from the germline V gene. The V gene lost 5 bases and the J gene lost 4 bases, with 15 bases spanning the gap. There are 15 residues in the CDR3. The CDR3 loop is CASSATGSRNQPQHF. The DNA of the CDR3 is TGTGCCAGCAGCGCCACAGGGTCCCGTAATCAGCCCCAGCATTTT.

There are many counts of this clonotype. V usage is TRBV5-1 and J usage is TRBJ1-4, with 8 bases that match TRBD1. J lost 8 bases, V lost 7 bases, and 10 bases had no gene match. Germline V gene data show CDR1 as SGHRS and CDR2 as YFSETQ. This CDR3 has 14 amino acids. CDR3 sequence reads: CASQIGQGEEKLFF. The CDR3 DNA reads TGCGCCAGCCAAATCGGACAGGGAGAAGAAAAACTGTTTTTT.

This clonotype was observed at least ten times. The J gene is TRBJ2-5, the V gene TRBV28; D uncertain. V was shortened by 1 base and J by 1 base, with 7 bases between the two germline ends. CDR1 MDHEN and CDR2 SYDVKM come from the germline V gene. The CDR3 has 14 residues. In DNA, the CDR3 is TGTGCCAGCAGTTTATCGCCAGCCCAAGAGACCCAGTACTTC. It codes for CASSLSPAQETQYF.

The chain is built from TRBV12-3 or TRBV12-4 and TRBJ1-5; 8 bases agree with TRBD1. The CDR3 length is 14 residues. The trim removed 5 bases at V and 3 bases at J, leaving 3 bases unmatched. CDR3 DNA sequence: TGTGCCAGCAGTCCGGGACAGGTCAATCAGCCCCAGCATTTT. Its translation: CASSPGQVNQPQHF.

This clonotype has a count of ten or more. The chain has TRBV12-3 or TRBV12-4 and TRBJ2-1, with D perhaps matching TRBD1 or TRBD2 (5 bases each). The CDR3 contains 15 residues. V lost 6 bases and J 6 bases, leaving 18 bases between the germline ends. CDR3 sequence (DNA): TGTGCCAGCAGCCCGGGGTGGGGACGTGGCAATGAGCAGTTCTTC. It yields the protein CASSPGWGRGNEQFF.

The table lists this clonotype with many counts. The chain joins TRBV6-1 to TRBJ1-1; D gene uncertain. CDR1 MNHNS and CDR2 SASEGT come from the germline V gene. Between the trimmed V and J ends, which lost 6 bases and 0 bases, there was a span of 8 bases. There are 13 residues in the CDR3. For the CDR3, the DNA is TGTGCCAGCAGCCGGAAGTTGAACACTGAAGCTTTCTTT. Its protein is CASSRKLNTEAFF.

V usage is TRBV6-6 and J usage is TRBJ2-1, with a tentative D call TRBD2 (5 bases). The ends were cut back, 6 bases at V and 6 bases at J, with 9 bases in the middle. CDR3 length: 12 residues. Per germline, CDR1 MNHNY and CDR2 SVGAGI (reference sequence). The CDR3: CASSLASNEQFF. In DNA form, the CDR3 reads TGTGCCAGCAGCCTAGCTAGCAATGAGCAGTTCTTC.

This clonotype was recorded many times. V usage is TRBV5-1 and J usage is TRBJ2-1; D might be TRBD1 (6 bases). Trimming removed 1 base at V and 2 bases at J, with 10 bases between. The CDR3 runs to 15 residues. Per germline, CDR1 SGHRS and CDR2 YFSETQ. CDR3 protein: CASSLYRDPYNEQFF. In DNA form, the CDR3 reads TGCGCCAGCAGCTTGTACAGGGACCCCTACAATGAGCAGTTCTTC.